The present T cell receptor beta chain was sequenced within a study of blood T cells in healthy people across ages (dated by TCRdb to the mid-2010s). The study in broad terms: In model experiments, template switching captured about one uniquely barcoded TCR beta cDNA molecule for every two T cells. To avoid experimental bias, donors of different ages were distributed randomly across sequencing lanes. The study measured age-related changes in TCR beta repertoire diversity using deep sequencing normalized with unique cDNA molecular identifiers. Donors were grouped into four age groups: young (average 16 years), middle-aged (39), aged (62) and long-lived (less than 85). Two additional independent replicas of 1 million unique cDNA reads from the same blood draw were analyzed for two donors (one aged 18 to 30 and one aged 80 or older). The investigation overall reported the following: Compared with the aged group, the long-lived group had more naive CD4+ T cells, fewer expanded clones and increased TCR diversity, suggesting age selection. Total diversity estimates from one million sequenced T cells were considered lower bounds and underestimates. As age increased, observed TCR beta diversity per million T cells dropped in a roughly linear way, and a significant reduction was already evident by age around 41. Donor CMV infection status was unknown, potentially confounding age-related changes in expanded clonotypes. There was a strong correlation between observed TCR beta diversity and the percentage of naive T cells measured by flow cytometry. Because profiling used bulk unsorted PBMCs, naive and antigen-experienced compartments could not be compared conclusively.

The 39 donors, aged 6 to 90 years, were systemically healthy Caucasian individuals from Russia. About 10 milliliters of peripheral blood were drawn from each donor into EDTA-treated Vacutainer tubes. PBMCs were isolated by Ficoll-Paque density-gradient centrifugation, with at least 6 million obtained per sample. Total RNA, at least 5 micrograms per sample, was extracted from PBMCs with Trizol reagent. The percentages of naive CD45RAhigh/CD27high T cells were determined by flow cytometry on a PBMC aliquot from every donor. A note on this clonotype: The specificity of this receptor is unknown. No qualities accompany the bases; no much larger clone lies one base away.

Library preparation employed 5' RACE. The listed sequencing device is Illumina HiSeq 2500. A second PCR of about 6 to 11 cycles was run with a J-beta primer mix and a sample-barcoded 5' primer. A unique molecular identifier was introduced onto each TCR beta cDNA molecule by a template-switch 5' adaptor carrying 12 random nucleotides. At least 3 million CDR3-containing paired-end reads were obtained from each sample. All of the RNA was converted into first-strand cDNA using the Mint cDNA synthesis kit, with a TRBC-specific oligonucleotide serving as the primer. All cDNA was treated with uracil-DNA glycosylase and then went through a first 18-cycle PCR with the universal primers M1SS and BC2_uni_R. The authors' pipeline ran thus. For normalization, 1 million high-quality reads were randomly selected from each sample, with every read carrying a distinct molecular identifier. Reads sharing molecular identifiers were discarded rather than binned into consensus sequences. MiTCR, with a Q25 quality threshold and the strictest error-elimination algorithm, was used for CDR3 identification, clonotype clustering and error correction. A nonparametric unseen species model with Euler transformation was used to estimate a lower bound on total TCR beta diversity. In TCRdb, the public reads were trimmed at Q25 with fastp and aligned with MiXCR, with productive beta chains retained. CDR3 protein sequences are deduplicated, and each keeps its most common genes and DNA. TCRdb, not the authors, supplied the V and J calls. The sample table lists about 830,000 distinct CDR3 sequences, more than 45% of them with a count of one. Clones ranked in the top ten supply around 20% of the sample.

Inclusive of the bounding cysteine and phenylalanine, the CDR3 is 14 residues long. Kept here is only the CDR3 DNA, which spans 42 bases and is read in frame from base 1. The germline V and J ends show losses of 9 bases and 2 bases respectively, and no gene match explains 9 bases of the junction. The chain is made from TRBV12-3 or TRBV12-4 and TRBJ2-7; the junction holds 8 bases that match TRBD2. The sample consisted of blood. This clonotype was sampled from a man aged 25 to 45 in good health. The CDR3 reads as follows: CASRPGLDPYEQYF. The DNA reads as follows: TGTGCCAGTAGACCGGGACTAGATCCCTACGAGCAGTACTTC.